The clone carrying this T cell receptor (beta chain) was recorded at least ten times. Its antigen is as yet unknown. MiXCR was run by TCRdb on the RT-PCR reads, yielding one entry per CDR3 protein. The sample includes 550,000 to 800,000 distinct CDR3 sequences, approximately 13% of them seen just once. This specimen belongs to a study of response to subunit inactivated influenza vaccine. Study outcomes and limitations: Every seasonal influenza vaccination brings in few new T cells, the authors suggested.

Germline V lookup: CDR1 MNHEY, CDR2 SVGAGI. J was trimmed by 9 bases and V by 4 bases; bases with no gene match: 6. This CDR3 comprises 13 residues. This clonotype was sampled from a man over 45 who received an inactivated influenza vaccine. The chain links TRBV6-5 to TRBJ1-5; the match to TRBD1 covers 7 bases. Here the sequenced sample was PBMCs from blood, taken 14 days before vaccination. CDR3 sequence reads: CASSLDRWTPQHF. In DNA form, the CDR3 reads TGTGCCAGCAGTTTGGACAGGTGGACGCCCCAGCATTTT.